This T cell receptor beta chain was obtained from a study of OX40 agonist ivuxolimab in advanced cancers. The repertoire was sequenced with immunoSEQ multiplex PCR; TCRdb's copy has only in-frame clones and lacks some. Here the sample spans about 29,000 clones, less than 85% being singletons. Trimming took 4 bases from V and 1 from J; bases not matched to a gene: 9. This CDR3 contains 17 residues. CDR1 and CDR2 (germline): SGDLS, YYNGEE. This clonotype was obtained from an adult with an advanced solid tumor such as melanoma, head and neck, liver or kidney cancer. This chain uses TRBV9 with TRBJ2-1; 9 bases match TRBD2. The sequenced sample was CD4+ or CD8+ T cells sorted from blood, obtained in a trial of the OX40 agonist ivuxolimab. The CDR3 loop is CASSRGRASGSYNEQFF. CDR3 in DNA: TGTGCCAGCAGCCGCGGGAGGGCTAGTGGGTCCTACAATGAGCAGTTCTTC.